This TCR beta chain came from a study of control samples from healthy donors and cancer patients. This CDR3 contains 10 residues. Germline V CDR1 and CDR2: DFQATT, SNEGSKA (reference sequence). With 6 bases removed from V and 6 bases from J, the gap between germline ends came to 8 bases. The data were produced by immunoSEQ multiplex PCR, yet TCRdb's version contains in-frame clones alone and is incomplete. Seen here are about 77,000 clones, almost 95% observed once, and the top ten hold approximately 5.8%. The gene calls are TRBV20-1 and TRBJ2-5; D is uncertain. The sample comprised blood. The clonotype comes from a woman between 55 and 75 years old in good health. CDR3 amino acids: CSASGQTQYF. The CDR3 DNA sequence: TGCAGTGCAAGTGGACAGACCCAGTACTTC.